Listed here are 24 T cell receptor beta chains from one sample, sequenced in a study of blood T cell repertoires in COVID-19. Repertoires were generated with immunoSEQ multiplex PCR, while TCRdb's copy carries only in-frame clones and drops some. The sample has around 250,000 clones, more than 85% seen once. Material: PBMCs or T cells enriched from blood (not recorded which). The receptors originated from a man between 35 and 55 years old who had been exposed to COVID-19.

The chain has TRBV10-3 and TRBJ2-2; D not certain. Germline CDR1 and CDR2: ENHRY and SYGVKD. The CDR3 consists of 14 residues. Trimming left V 3 bases short and J 1 base short, with 6 bases between. As DNA, the CDR3 is TGTGCCATCAGTGAACGAGGGAACACCGGGGAGCTGTTTTTT. Protein sequence: CAISERGNTGELFF.

This sequence joins TRBV28 and TRBJ2-7; TRBD1 agrees at 8 bases. V lost 6 bases, J lost 3 bases, and 10 bases stayed unmatched. Germline V gives CDR1 MDHEN, CDR2 SYDVKM. The CDR3 loop spans 15 amino acids. The chain's CDR3 is CASSSKTGANYEQYF. CDR3 nucleotide sequence: TGTGCCAGCAGCTCCAAGACAGGGGCAAACTACGAGCAGTACTTC.

This clone was recorded once. This chain uses TRBV5-1 with TRBJ1-4, with unresolved D. Germline V gene sequence: CDR1 SGHRS, CDR2 YFSETQ. The CDR3 has 15 residues. Trimming stripped 0 bases from V and 4 bases from J, with 10 bases between. CDR3 amino acids: CASSLERPDNEKLFF. DNA of the CDR3: TGCGCCAGCAGCTTGGAGCGGCCCGATAATGAAAAACTGTTTTTT.

The table lists this clone with a count of one. V gene TRBV6-5 combines with J gene TRBJ2-5; 7 bases fit TRBD1. J lost 5 bases, V lost 2 bases, and 5 bases had no gene match. The CDR3 spans 14 residues. The germline gives CDR1 MNHEY, CDR2 SVGAGI. The CDR3 bases are TGTGCCAGCAGTTACGAAAGGGGGCCGGAGACCCAGTACTTC. Protein product: CASSYERGPETQYF.

The chain is built from TRBV9 and TRBJ1-1; a weak D match, TRBD1 (5 bases). Trimming stripped 2 bases from V and 6 bases from J, with 17 bases between. The CDR3 totals 15 residues. Per the germline V gene, CDR1 is SGDLS and CDR2 is YYNGEE. This CDR3 is CASSVDPHGGAEAFF. The CDR3 coding sequence is TGTGCCAGCAGCGTCGACCCTCATGGGGGGGCTGAAGCTTTCTTT. The full variable domain, rest sourced from reference TRBV9 and TRBJ1-1, is DSGVTQTPKHLITATGQRVTLRCSPRSGDLSVYWYQQSLDQGLQFLIQYYNGEERAKGNILERFSAQQFPDLHSELNLSSLELGDSALYFCASSVDPHGGAEAFFGQGTRLTVV.

V gene TRBV9 combines with J gene TRBJ2-3; D remains ambiguous. CDR1 and CDR2 (germline): SGDLS, YYNGEE. Deletions cut 0 bases from V and 0 bases from J, with 8 bases between. The CDR3 consists of 15 residues. CDR3 amino acids: CASSVGHLSTDTQYF. The CDR3 nucleotides are TGTGCCAGCAGCGTAGGGCACCTTAGCACAGATACGCAGTATTTT.

The CDR3 DNA reads TGTGCCACCAGCAAGCAGGGTAAAGGAGCTTTCTTT. Its translation is CATSKQGKGAFF. The chain is built from TRBV15 and TRBJ1-1; D perhaps matches TRBD1 (5 bases). The CDR3 covers 12 residues. Trimming left V 4 bases short and J 10 bases short, with 13 bases between. Germline V gene data show CDR1 as LNHNV and CDR2 as YYDKDF (reference sequence). The entire variable domain, with the rest obtained from reference TRBV15 and TRBJ1-1, is as follows: DAMVIQNPRYQVTQFGKPVTLSCSQTLNHNVMYWYQQKSSQAPKLLFHYYDKDFNNEADTPDNFQSRRPNTSFCFLDIRSPGLGDTAMYLCATSKQGKGAFFGQGTRLTVV.

This chain connects TRBV30 to TRBJ1-5; no clear D. Germline V gene lookup returns CDR1 GTSNPN and CDR2 SVGIG (reference sequence). This CDR3 region has 15 residues. V was trimmed by 2 bases and J by 4 bases, leaving 15 bases between them. In DNA form, the CDR3 reads TGTGCCTGGAGTAAGCAGGCGCCCGTAAATCAGCCCCAGCATTTT. Its translation: CAWSKQAPVNQPQHF.

V is TRBV6-5 and J is TRBJ2-5; 11 bases match TRBD2. The CDR3 contains 12 residues. The trim removed 8 bases at V and 14 bases at J, leaving 10 bases unmatched. Germline V gives CDR1 MNHEY, CDR2 SVGAGI. The CDR3 nucleotides read TGTGCCAGCGGGATAGCGGGAGGGCCTAATTACTTC. It yields the protein CASGIAGGPNYF.

This sequence joins TRBV5-1 and TRBJ2-7, with TRBD2 as a possible D gene (6 bases). V was shortened by 0 bases and J by 6 bases, with 16 bases between the two germline ends. Germline CDR1 and CDR2: SGHRS and YFSETQ. This CDR3 is built from 15 residues. DNA for the CDR3: TGCGCCAGCAGCTTGGAGGGGTTCGGGGGAAGCGAGCAGTACTTC. It yields the protein CASSLEGFGGSEQYF.

This chain uses TRBV5-4 with TRBJ2-2; 8 bases agree with TRBD2. Germline CDR1 SGHNT, CDR2 YYREEE (reference sequence). The CDR3 is made up of 16 amino acids. V was clipped by 0 bases and J by 4 bases; unmatched bases: 5. In DNA, the CDR3 is TGTGCCAGCAGCTTGGGCAATAGCGGGATCACCGGGGAGCTGTTTTTT. Amino acids: CASSLGNSGITGELFF.

The gene calls are TRBV23-1 and TRBJ2-7; 7 bases are shared with TRBD1. TRBV23-1 is flagged as an ORF with uncertain function. This CDR3 is 15 amino acids long. The junction had 6 bases not matched to a gene; V was cut back by 4 bases and J by 0 bases. The CDR3 loop reads CASSLRDSYSYEQYF. CDR3 coding DNA: TGCGCCAGCAGTCTCCGGGACAGCTACTCCTACGAGCAGTACTTC.

This chain connects TRBV7-2 to TRBJ2-7, with D possibly matching TRBD1 (6 bases). This CDR3 region has 15 residues. V lost 4 bases, J lost 6 bases, and 19 bases lay in between. From germline, CDR1 is SGHTA and CDR2 FQGNSA. CDR3 loop: CASSSSAGRGGEQYF. The CDR3 DNA sequence: TGTGCCAGCAGCTCATCGGCAGGTAGAGGGGGCGAGCAGTACTTC.

This clone showed up just a few times. V and J are TRBV10-1 and TRBJ1-2; TRBD1 aligns across 8 bases. The CDR3 spans 13 residues. From germline, CDR1 is WNHNN and CDR2 SYGVQD (reference sequence). V was pared by 0 bases and J by 7 bases, with 1 base of the junction left unmatched. Here the CDR3 reads CASSESQGAGYTF. The CDR3 DNA reads TGCGCCAGCAGTGAGTCGCAGGGGGCTGGCTACACCTTC.

This chain uses TRBV10-2 with TRBJ2-1; 11 positions match TRBD2. The V and J ends lost 6 bases and 6 bases, in that order; junction bases with no gene match: 7. This CDR3 spans 15 amino acids. From germline, CDR1 is WSHSY and CDR2 SAAADI. The CDR3 nucleotides are TGCGCCAGCAGGAGCACTAGCGGGAGAATCAATGAGCAGTTCTTC. Translated: CASRSTSGRINEQFF.

J is TRBJ1-2 and V is TRBV7-2; 8 nucleotides agree with TRBD1. CDR1 and CDR2 from the germline V gene are SGHTA and FQGNSA. The CDR3 is 12 residues long. After removal of 9 bases from V and 6 bases from J, the junction contained 6 bases not matched to a gene. CDR3 sequence: CASRTGPHGYTF. In nucleotides, the CDR3 is TGTGCCAGTCGGACAGGGCCCCATGGCTACACCTTC.

The chain couples TRBV5-1 to TRBJ2-7; D remains unclear. The CDR3 sequence is 15 residues long. Per germline, CDR1 SGHRS and CDR2 YFSETQ. V was cut by 0 bases and J by 0 bases, with 10 bases left in between. CDR3 amino acids: CASSLARPDSYEQYF. Here the CDR3 DNA reads TGCGCCAGCAGCTTGGCGAGGCCAGACTCCTACGAGCAGTACTTC.

The J gene is TRBJ1-4, the V gene TRBV30, with 7 nucleotides matching TRBD1. Germline V CDR1 and CDR2: GTSNPN, SVGIG (reference sequence). This CDR3 region has 14 residues. V was pared by 5 bases and J by 8 bases, with 11 bases of the junction left unmatched. The CDR3 DNA reads as TGTGCCTGGGGCCAGACAGGGAAGAACGAAAAACTGTTTTTT. The encoded protein is CAWGQTGKNEKLFF.

The V call is TRBV6-5, the J call TRBJ2-7; TRBD1 matches at 8 bases. This CDR3 comprises 16 residues. The J segment lost 4 bases and the V segment lost 4 bases, leaving 12 bases of the junction unmatched. CDR1 is MNHEY, CDR2 SVGAGI, per germline. The chain's CDR3 is CASSLIPGQGAYEQYF. CDR3 DNA: TGTGCCAGCAGTTTAATTCCCGGGCAGGGGGCTTACGAGCAGTACTTC.

V gene TRBV11-2 combines with J gene TRBJ1-1, with unresolved D. The CDR3 is 13 amino acids. The germline V gene has CDR1 SGHAT and CDR2 FQNNGV. V was clipped by 2 bases and J by 2 bases, with 6 bases between them. This CDR3 is CASSLLLNTEAFF. The DNA of the CDR3 is TGTGCCAGCAGCTTACTTCTTAACACTGAAGCTTTCTTT. The complete variable domain, with remaining parts taken from reference TRBV11-2 and TRBJ1-1, reads EAGVAQSPRYKIIEKRQSVAFWCNPISGHATLYWYQQILGQGPKLLIQFQNNGVVDDSQLPKDRFSAERLKGVDSTLKIQPAKLEDSAVYLCASSLLLNTEAFFGQGTRLTVV.

This chain uses TRBV18 with TRBJ1-4; D may be TRBD1 (5 bases). The ends were cut back, 3 bases at V and 5 bases at J, with 16 bases in the middle. The CDR3 length is 16 residues. Germline lookup yields CDR1 KGHSH and CDR2 LQKENI. The CDR3 protein is CASSPSYGTGNEKLFF. As DNA, the CDR3 is TGTGCCAGCTCACCGTCCTACGGGACTGGGAATGAAAAACTGTTTTTT.

The rearrangement uses TRBV6-1 and TRBJ1-1, with D possibly matching TRBD1 (5 bases). The V gene's germline CDR1 is MNHNS and CDR2 SASEGT. The CDR3 spans 15 residues. V shed 0 bases and J shed 4 bases, with 12 bases lying between them. The CDR3 region has the DNA TGTGCCAGCAGTGAAGCGCTGAGAAGGGGCACTGAAGCTTTCTTT. It codes for CASSEALRRGTEAFF.

For this clone: Within the sample, other DNA sequences also encode this same CDR3. The chain employs TRBV6-4 and TRBJ1-1, with unresolved D. V lost 8 bases and J 0 bases, leaving 10 bases between the germline ends. Germline V gene sequence: CDR1 MRHNA, CDR2 SNTAGT. The CDR3 has 13 amino acids. The CDR3 is CASSRELNTEAFF. CDR3 nucleotide sequence: TGTGCCAGCTCGCGGGAATTGAACACTGAAGCTTTCTTT.

This clone has just one count. The V gene is TRBV2, the J gene TRBJ2-3; 13 bases fit TRBD2. Unmatched junction bases numbered 13, after V lost 7 bases and J lost 6 bases. The germline gives CDR1 SNHLY, CDR2 FYNNEI. CDR3 length equals 17 residues. CDR3 nucleotide sequence: TGTGCCAGCACTTACGAACTAGCGGGAGGGCCGGTTGATACGCAGTATTTT. The encoded protein is CASTYELAGGPVDTQYF.